The rows below give T cell receptor beta chains drawn from one sample of a study of Ad26.COV2.S vaccination and SARS-CoV-2 variants. The repertoire was sequenced with immunoSEQ multiplex PCR; TCRdb's copy has only in-frame clones and lacks some. The profile shows around 450,000 clones, around nine tenths of them singletons. The sample was peripheral blood, taken in a trial of Ad26.COV2.S vaccine versus placebo. These TCRs come from a person between 18 and 59 years old who received the Ad26.COV2.S COVID-19 vaccine or a placebo. CDR3s include the opening cysteine and the closing phenylalanine or tryptophan. The order of the fields is J gene, V gene, clone size, D gene, CDR3 DNA, CDR3 protein. D genes are given only for firm matches. A clone size is listed for some rows: how often the clone was seen (once, few, many), or a class if it is expanded.

J gene: TRBJ2-3; V gene: TRBV6-5; clone size: .; D gene: .; CDR3 DNA: TGTGCCAGCAGGCTTCGCGTCAGGAGCACAGATACGCAGTATTTT; CDR3 protein: CASRLRVRSTDTQYF
J gene: TRBJ1-1; V gene: TRBV13; clone size: .; D gene: TRBD1; CDR3 DNA: TGTGCCAGCAGCCGACCCGGGACAGAAGATTTGAACACTGAAGCTTTCTTT; CDR3 protein: CASSRPGTEDLNTEAFF
J gene: TRBJ2-2; V gene: TRBV9; clone size: .; D gene: .; CDR3 DNA: TGTGCCAGCAGCGTAGTGGCAGGGGACACCGGGGAGCTGTTTTTT; CDR3 protein: CASSVVAGDTGELFF
J gene: TRBJ2-3; V gene: TRBV15; clone size: once; D gene: .; CDR3 DNA: TGTGCCACCGGGGAAGGGAGGGGGGAAGATACGCAGTATTTT; CDR3 protein: CATGEGRGEDTQYF
J gene: TRBJ2-1; V gene: TRBV5-5; clone size: .; D gene: .; CDR3 DNA: TGTGCCAGCAGCTTGGGAGTCCACAATGAGCAGTTCTTC; CDR3 protein: CASSLGVHNEQFF
J gene: TRBJ2-5; V gene: TRBV29-1; clone size: .; D gene: .; CDR3 DNA: TGCAGCCTAACCGTTGGGTTTGCGGGGGAGACCCAGTACTTC; CDR3 protein: CSLTVGFAGETQYF
J gene: TRBJ2-7; V gene: TRBV5-6; clone size: .; D gene: TRBD1; CDR3 DNA: TGTGCCAGCAGCTGGGACGGACAGGGAATCTCCTACGAGCAGTACTTC; CDR3 protein: CASSWDGQGISYEQYF
J gene: TRBJ2-3; V gene: TRBV27; clone size: .; D gene: TRBD2; CDR3 DNA: TGTGCCAGCACCGCTCCCCCATTAGCGGGGGGGCCGAGAGATACGCAGTATTTT; CDR3 protein: CASTAPPLAGGPRDTQYF
J gene: TRBJ1-2; V gene: TRBV6-5; clone size: .; D gene: .; CDR3 DNA: TGTGCCAGCAGGAGGCCTGGCTATGGCTACACCTTC; CDR3 protein: CASRRPGYGYTF
J gene: TRBJ1-4; V gene: TRBV11-3; clone size: .; D gene: .; CDR3 DNA: TGTGCCAGCAGCTTGGGCCCCAGAGAAAAACTGTTTTTT; CDR3 protein: CASSLGPREKLFF
J gene: TRBJ1-2; V gene: TRBV24-1; clone size: .; D gene: .; CDR3 DNA: TGTGCCACCAGTGAAGGGGGTTTCAACTATGGCTACACCTTC; CDR3 protein: CATSEGGFNYGYTF
J gene: TRBJ2-4; V gene: TRBV20-1; clone size: .; D gene: .; CDR3 DNA: TGCAGTTACCCGGGGGCGAACATTCAGTACTTC; CDR3 protein: CSYPGANIQYF
J gene: TRBJ1-4; V gene: TRBV7-3; clone size: once; D gene: .; CDR3 DNA: TGTGCCAGCAGCTTACTGCCGGGTCCCGATGAAAAACTGTTTTTT; CDR3 protein: CASSLLPGPDEKLFF
J gene: TRBJ1-5; V gene: TRBV6-5; clone size: .; D gene: .; CDR3 DNA: TGTGCCAGCTCTCATGACAGGACCCGCAATCAGCCCCAGCATTTT; CDR3 protein: CASSHDRTRNQPQHF
J gene: TRBJ1-2; V gene: TRBV6-5; clone size: .; D gene: TRBD1; CDR3 DNA: TGTGCCAGCAGACCTCCGGGACAGGGTATTGGCTACACCTTC; CDR3 protein: CASRPPGQGIGYTF
J gene: TRBJ2-5; V gene: TRBV7-3; clone size: .; D gene: .; CDR3 DNA: TGTGCCAGCAGCTTAACGCGGGAAGAGACCCAGTACTTC; CDR3 protein: CASSLTREETQYF
J gene: TRBJ1-3; V gene: TRBV12-3/TRBV12-4; clone size: .; D gene: .; CDR3 DNA: TGTGCCAGCAGTTTATTCCTCGGAAACACCATATATTTT; CDR3 protein: CASSLFLGNTIYF
J gene: TRBJ1-1; V gene: TRBV5-7; clone size: .; D gene: .; CDR3 DNA: TGTGCCAGCAGCTTGTGTAGGGAGGTGGGCACTGAAGCTTTCTTT; CDR3 protein: CASSLCREVGTEAFF
J gene: TRBJ2-5; V gene: TRBV5-1; clone size: .; D gene: .; CDR3 DNA: TGCGCCAGCAGCTTGGCTCCAGGGCAAGAGACCCAGTACTTC; CDR3 protein: CASSLAPGQETQYF
J gene: TRBJ1-1; V gene: TRBV7-3; clone size: .; D gene: .; CDR3 DNA: TGTGCCAGCAGCTTAATGCGAGAGGCCGACGAAGCTTTCTTT; CDR3 protein: CASSLMREADEAFF
J gene: TRBJ2-1; V gene: TRBV6-1; clone size: .; D gene: TRBD2; CDR3 DNA: TGTGCCAGCAGTGAATTGGGGGGGGAGCAGTTCTTC; CDR3 protein: CASSELGGEQFF
J gene: TRBJ1-6; V gene: TRBV5-1; clone size: .; D gene: .; CDR3 DNA: TGCGCCAGCAGCTCTACCGGGACCTTACGTTCACCCCTCCACTTT; CDR3 protein: CASSSTGTLRSPLHF
J gene: TRBJ1-4; V gene: TRBV30; clone size: .; D gene: .; CDR3 DNA: TGTGCCTGGGGACAGCCTTTACGAGAAAAACTGTTTTTT; CDR3 protein: CAWGQPLREKLFF
J gene: TRBJ2-1; V gene: TRBV7-9; clone size: .; D gene: .; CDR3 DNA: TGTGCCAGCAGCTTAGGCTCAGATGAGCAGTTCTTC; CDR3 protein: CASSLGSDEQFF
J gene: TRBJ2-7; V gene: TRBV7-9; clone size: .; D gene: TRBD2; CDR3 DNA: TGTGCCAGCTCCCCGGGGGGTATCTCCTACGAGCAGTACTTC; CDR3 protein: CASSPGGISYEQYF
J gene: TRBJ2-1; V gene: TRBV20-1; clone size: .; D gene: TRBD1; CDR3 DNA: TGCAGTGCTATTCCAGGGGGAGAGCAGTTCTTC; CDR3 protein: CSAIPGGEQFF
J gene: TRBJ2-3; V gene: TRBV27; clone size: .; D gene: TRBD2; CDR3 DNA: TGTGCCAGCAGTTTAGCGGGGGGGCCAAGAGATACGCAGTATTTT; CDR3 protein: CASSLAGGPRDTQYF
J gene: TRBJ2-5; V gene: TRBV14; clone size: .; D gene: TRBD1; CDR3 DNA: TGTGCCAGCAGCCAATCCCACAGGGGTTACCAAGAGACCCAGTACTTC; CDR3 protein: CASSQSHRGYQETQYF
J gene: TRBJ1-2; V gene: TRBV20-1; clone size: .; D gene: .; CDR3 DNA: TGCAGTGCTAAACAGGCAGGCTACACCTTC; CDR3 protein: CSAKQAGYTF
J gene: TRBJ1-6; V gene: TRBV6-2/TRBV6-3; clone size: .; D gene: .; CDR3 DNA: TGTGCCAGCAGTCCCGGACACCTTATTAATTCACCCCTCCACTTT; CDR3 protein: CASSPGHLINSPLHF
J gene: TRBJ2-5; V gene: TRBV5-4; clone size: once; D gene: .; CDR3 DNA: TGTGCCAGCAGCTTTGCCCAGGGAAGGATGGAGACCCAGTACTTC; CDR3 protein: CASSFAQGRMETQYF
J gene: TRBJ1-6; V gene: TRBV20-1; clone size: .; D gene: .; CDR3 DNA: TGCAGTGCTAGTGAGACCGAGATTTCACCCCTCCACTTT; CDR3 protein: CSASETEISPLHF
J gene: TRBJ1-1; V gene: TRBV2; clone size: few; D gene: .; CDR3 DNA: TGTGCCAGCAGGTTAGAGGGTCTAGGTTCGGGGAGCACTGAAGCTTTCTTT; CDR3 protein: CASRLEGLGSGSTEAFF
J gene: TRBJ2-1; V gene: TRBV29-1; clone size: .; D gene: TRBD2; CDR3 DNA: TGCAGCGGAAGCGGGGGAGCGGGCAATGAGCAGTTCTTC; CDR3 protein: CSGSGGAGNEQFF
J gene: TRBJ1-1; V gene: TRBV27; clone size: .; D gene: .; CDR3 DNA: TGTGCCAGCAGTTTATTAACAGGGACCGCTGAAGCTTTCTTT; CDR3 protein: CASSLLTGTAEAFF
J gene: TRBJ2-2; V gene: TRBV19; clone size: .; D gene: TRBD1; CDR3 DNA: TGTGCCAGTAGTCATCAGACAGGGTCCGGGGAGCTGTTTTTT; CDR3 protein: CASSHQTGSGELFF
J gene: TRBJ2-1; V gene: TRBV9; clone size: .; D gene: .; CDR3 DNA: TGTGCCAGCAGCCCCTACGAGGGGCAAGGGTCCTACAATGAGCAGTTCTTC; CDR3 protein: CASSPYEGQGSYNEQFF
J gene: TRBJ2-7; V gene: TRBV5-1; clone size: .; D gene: .; CDR3 DNA: TGCGCCAGCAGCCCAGGGTCCGACGGCGAGCAGTACTTC; CDR3 protein: CASSPGSDGEQYF
J gene: TRBJ2-1; V gene: TRBV6-5; clone size: .; D gene: .; CDR3 DNA: TGTGCCAGTAGTATAGGAAATGAGCAGTTCTTC; CDR3 protein: CASSIGNEQFF
J gene: TRBJ2-7; V gene: TRBV18; clone size: .; D gene: TRBD1; CDR3 DNA: TGTGCCAGCTCACCACCCGGGACAGCCTACGAGCAGTACTTC; CDR3 protein: CASSPPGTAYEQYF
J gene: TRBJ2-5; V gene: TRBV6-2/TRBV6-3; clone size: .; D gene: .; CDR3 DNA: TGTGCCAGCAGTTGGCCCGGGACGGAGACCCAGTACTTC; CDR3 protein: CASSWPGTETQYF
J gene: TRBJ2-1; V gene: TRBV12-3/TRBV12-4; clone size: .; D gene: .; CDR3 DNA: TGTGCCAGCAGTATCGCCCTTGGCGGTGAGCAGTTCTTC; CDR3 protein: CASSIALGGEQFF
J gene: TRBJ1-5; V gene: TRBV2; clone size: .; D gene: TRBD1; CDR3 DNA: TGTGCCAGCACCGGGCAGGGGGGTAATCAGCCCCAGCATTTT; CDR3 protein: CASTGQGGNQPQHF
J gene: TRBJ2-2; V gene: TRBV5-4; clone size: .; D gene: .; CDR3 DNA: TGTGCCAGCAGCGCTCCGGAGAAGGGGATCGCCGGGGAGCTGTTTTTT; CDR3 protein: CASSAPEKGIAGELFF
J gene: TRBJ2-7; V gene: TRBV29-1; clone size: .; D gene: .; CDR3 DNA: TGCAGCGTTGAAGACACCTACGAGCAGTACTTC; CDR3 protein: CSVEDTYEQYF
J gene: TRBJ2-1; V gene: TRBV7-3; clone size: few; D gene: TRBD1; CDR3 DNA: TGTGCCAGCAGCTCCGGGACAGGGTTGGGTGAGCAGTTCTTC; CDR3 protein: CASSSGTGLGEQFF
J gene: TRBJ2-2; V gene: TRBV28; clone size: .; D gene: TRBD1; CDR3 DNA: TGTGCCAGCAGTCCTCGACAGGGGGCTAGCGGGGAGCTGTTTTTT; CDR3 protein: CASSPRQGASGELFF
J gene: TRBJ2-1; V gene: TRBV10-3; clone size: .; D gene: .; CDR3 DNA: TGTGCCAAAAGAAGGGACGGCGAGATTTACAATGAGCAGTTCTTC; CDR3 protein: CAKRRDGEIYNEQFF
J gene: TRBJ2-2; V gene: TRBV28; clone size: .; D gene: TRBD2; CDR3 DNA: TGTGCCAGCAGTTCTCCTCGGGGGGGAACCGGGGAGCTGTTTTTT; CDR3 protein: CASSSPRGGTGELFF
J gene: TRBJ1-2; V gene: TRBV6-6; clone size: .; D gene: .; CDR3 DNA: TGTGCCAGCAGTGACCGGGCAGGGAACTATGGCTACACCTTC; CDR3 protein: CASSDRAGNYGYTF
J gene: TRBJ2-7; V gene: TRBV19; clone size: once; D gene: .; CDR3 DNA: TGTGCCAGTAACACTAACGATGGCCACGAGCAGTACTTC; CDR3 protein: CASNTNDGHEQYF
J gene: TRBJ2-3; V gene: TRBV29-1; clone size: .; D gene: .; CDR3 DNA: TGCAGCGTTGGTGGCAGGGTCGGCACAGATACGCAGTATTTT; CDR3 protein: CSVGGRVGTDTQYF
J gene: TRBJ1-2; V gene: TRBV28; clone size: .; D gene: TRBD1; CDR3 DNA: TGTGCCAGCAGTTTATCGACAGGGGGCACTGGCTACACCTTC; CDR3 protein: CASSLSTGGTGYTF
J gene: TRBJ2-2; V gene: TRBV19; clone size: .; D gene: .; CDR3 DNA: TGTGCCAGTAGTATATCTGCTAGCTTACACACCGGGGAGCTGTTTTTT; CDR3 protein: CASSISASLHTGELFF
J gene: TRBJ1-6; V gene: TRBV7-2; clone size: .; D gene: .; CDR3 DNA: TGTGCCAGCAGCTCGTCGGGGTCCTATAATTCACCCCTCCACTTT; CDR3 protein: CASSSSGSYNSPLHF
J gene: TRBJ2-2; V gene: TRBV4-3; clone size: .; D gene: TRBD1; CDR3 DNA: TGCGCCAGCAGCCATCCCCCCACAGGGGGCCCGAACACCGGGGAGCTGTTTTTT; CDR3 protein: CASSHPPTGGPNTGELFF
J gene: TRBJ1-2; V gene: TRBV24-1; clone size: .; D gene: .; CDR3 DNA: TGTGCCACCAGTGATCCCGGGACGGCTGATGGCTACACCTTC; CDR3 protein: CATSDPGTADGYTF